This entry lists 25 T cell receptor beta chains sequenced from one sample in a study of blood T cells in healthy people across ages. The second PCR ran about 6 to 11 cycles with a sample-barcoded 5' primer and J-beta primers. TCRdb reprocessed the 5' RACE reads with MiXCR, giving one entry per CDR3 protein. The data hold about 1.8 million distinct CDR3 sequences, with 40% to 55% observed a single time. Material: blood. The receptors were sampled from a woman aged 40-49 years in good health.

About this clonotype: A much larger clonotype is one base distant, so this may be a read error. The chain carries TRBV7-2 and TRBJ2-5; D not resolved. Near its end, the DNA agrees better with TRBJ2-7, so the J call may be wrong. This CDR3 spans 14 amino acids. CDR1 is SGHTA and CDR2 is FQGNSA in the germline V gene. CDR3 residues: CASSLGPGSSEQYF. The CDR3, as DNA: TGTGCCAGCAGCTTAGGCCCCGGAAGCAGCGAGCAGTACTTC.

The CDR3 is CASSGGTGTEAFF. For the CDR3, the DNA is TGCGCCAGCAGCGGGGGCACGGGCACTGAAGCTTTCTTT. The V and J genes are TRBV5-1 and TRBJ1-1; the D gene is possibly TRBD1 (6 bases). Germline lookup yields CDR1 SGHRS and CDR2 YFSETQ. The ends were cut back, 4 bases at V and 4 bases at J, with 11 bases in the middle. This CDR3 comprises 13 residues.

The chain recombines TRBV10-3 with TRBJ1-6; D unclear. V dropped 2 bases and J dropped 5 bases, with 7 bases sitting between them. This CDR3 contains 14 residues. CDR1 and CDR2 from the germline V gene are ENHRY and SYGVKD. The CDR3 loop reads CAISEADNNSPLHF. In nucleotides, the CDR3 is TGTGCCATCAGTGAGGCGGATAATAATTCACCCCTCCACTTT.

The chain couples TRBV11-2 to TRBJ2-6; a possible D gene is TRBD1 (5 bases). The germline gives CDR1 SGHAT, CDR2 FQNNGV. Deletions cut 4 bases from V and 1 base from J, with 14 bases between. This CDR3 spans 17 amino acids. The CDR3 region is CASSSAAQGSGANVLTF. CDR3 nucleotides: TGTGCCAGCAGCTCCGCCGCTCAGGGTTCTGGGGCCAACGTCCTGACTTTC.

This clonotype was picked up a small number of times. The rearrangement joins TRBV11-2 to TRBJ2-1, with a weak D call TRBD2 (6 bases). The germline CDR1 and CDR2 sequences are SGHAT and FQNNGV. Trimming stripped 1 base from V and 6 bases from J, with 13 bases between. The CDR3 is 15 amino acids. The chain's CDR3 is CASSLGGVSSNEQFF. CDR3 DNA: TGTGCCAGCAGCTTAGGGGGGGTTTCTTCCAATGAGCAGTTCTTC. The full variable domain, in which reference TRBV11-2 and TRBJ2-1 provide the parts outside the CDR3, is EAGVAQSPRYKIIEKRQSVAFWCNPISGHATLYWYQQILGQGPKLLIQFQNNGVVDDSQLPKDRFSAERLKGVDSTLKIQPAKLEDSAVYLCASSLGGVSSNEQFFGPGTRLTVL.

The CDR3 loop reads CSARGGIRPLHF. In nucleotides, the CDR3 is TGCAGTGCTAGGGGAGGGATCAGACCCCTCCACTTT. The chain recombines TRBV20-1 with TRBJ1-6; D gene unclear. Germline V gene data show CDR1 as DFQATT and CDR2 as SNEGSKA (reference sequence). This CDR3 spans 12 amino acids. Trimming pared 3 bases from V and 12 bases from J, leaving 12 bases between.

This clonotype came up a few times. The chain carries TRBV4-2 and TRBJ2-1; TRBD2 matches at 12 bases. Per germline, CDR1 LGHNA and CDR2 YNFKEQ. The CDR3 is 17 residues long. Trimming cost V 4 bases and J 8 bases; bases outside gene matches: 12. The CDR3 coding sequence is TGTGCCAGCAGCCCTCAAGCCCGGACTAGCGGGGCTGATGAGCAGTTCTTC. It codes for CASSPQARTSGADEQFF.

The chain carries TRBV15 and TRBJ1-2; 11 positions match TRBD1. The CDR3 sequence is 16 residues long. In germline, CDR1 is LNHNV, CDR2 YYDKDF (reference sequence). V dropped 0 bases and J dropped 7; count of bases not matched to a gene: 7. The chain's CDR3 is CATSRDWDRGTIGYTF. DNA for the CDR3: TGTGCCACCAGCAGAGATTGGGACAGGGGGACTATTGGCTACACCTTC. Together with reference TRBV15 and TRBJ1-2, the CDR3 gives the full variable domain: DAMVIQNPRYQVTQFGKPVTLSCSQTLNHNVMYWYQQKSSQAPKLLFHYYDKDFNNEADTPDNFQSRRPNTSFCFLDIRSPGLGDTAMYLCATSRDWDRGTIGYTFGSGTRLTVV.

The CDR3 loop is CSARKTGRLSNEKLFF. DNA of the CDR3: TGCAGTGCTAGGAAGACAGGGCGTCTATCTAATGAAAAACTGTTTTTT. The chain uses TRBV20-1 and TRBJ1-4; TRBD1 matches at 7 bases. V trimming: 3 bases; J trimming: 3 bases; junction bases outside the gene matches: 10. Germline V gene data show CDR1 as DFQATT and CDR2 as SNEGSKA (reference sequence). CDR3 length: 16 residues.

V gene TRBV4-1 combines with J gene TRBJ2-2, with D unresolved. Germline V gene sequence: CDR1 MGHRA, CDR2 YSYEKL. CDR3 size: 15 residues. V was cut by 4 bases and J by 7 bases, with 16 bases left in between. The CDR3 nucleotides are TGCGCCAGCAGCCGAGAGACTGGGTCTCACGGGGAGCTGTTTTTT. As protein: CASSRETGSHGELFF.

This clonotype has only a few counts. The V call is TRBV5-1, the J call TRBJ2-7; 8 bases are a match to TRBD1. V lost 5 bases and J lost 2; bases outside the gene matches: 12. This CDR3 is 16 amino acids long. Per germline, CDR1 SGHRS and CDR2 YFSETQ. CDR3: CASRSEPGTGAYEQYF. The CDR3 region has the DNA TGCGCCAGCAGATCCGAACCCGGGACAGGCGCCTACGAGCAGTACTTC.

As DNA, the CDR3 is TGTGCCAGCAGAGACGTACACGCAACCGGCGAGCAGTTCTTC. Amino acids: CASRDVHATGEQFF. This chain links TRBV25-1 with TRBJ2-1, with no clear D. This CDR3 spans 14 amino acids. CDR1 is MGHDK and CDR2 is SYGVNS in the germline V gene. V was clipped by 6 bases and J by 10 bases, with 19 bases between them.

The J gene is TRBJ2-4, the V gene TRBV20-1; D gene uncertain. Near its end, the DNA agrees better with TRBJ2-5, so the J call may be wrong. The CDR3 totals 12 residues. In germline, CDR1 is DFQATT, CDR2 SNEGSKA (reference sequence). The CDR3 reads CSARTQKETQYF. The CDR3 DNA sequence: TGCAGTGCCAGGACCCAGAAAGAGACCCAGTACTTC.

The CDR3 region is CASSQDLGTGTDNEQYF. The CDR3 region has the DNA TGCGCCAGCAGCCAAGATTTGGGTACAGGGACCGACAATGAGCAGTACTTC. The rearrangement links TRBV4-1 to TRBJ2-7, with a weak D call TRBD1 (6 bases). This CDR3 region has 17 residues. CDR1 and CDR2 from the germline V gene are MGHRA and YSYEKL. The V end lost 0 bases, the J end lost 7 bases, and 22 bases lay between the germline ends.

This clonotype has a handful of counts. The chain has TRBV28 and TRBJ2-5, with unresolved D. The J call may not be correct, given that the DNA end is closer to TRBJ2-7. Germline CDR1 and CDR2: MDHEN and SYDVKM. The CDR3 sequence is 12 residues long. CDR3 loop: CASSPPDLEQYF. CDR3 nucleotide sequence: TGTGCCAGCAGTCCCCCAGACCTCGAGCAGTACTTC.

The chain joins TRBV4-1 to TRBJ2-4; 8 nucleotides agree with TRBD1. Gene TRBJ2-5 matches the end of the DNA better, so the J call may be wrong. The CDR3 spans 16 residues. From germline, CDR1 is MGHRA and CDR2 YSYEKL. CDR3 coding DNA: TGCGCCAGCAGCCAAATACAACAGGGGGTCCAAGAGACCCAGTACTTC. Translated, it gives CASSQIQQGVQETQYF.

This clonotype was observed a few times. The J gene is TRBJ2-6, the V gene TRBV12-3 or TRBV12-4; no definite D call. Trimming removed 6 bases from V and 12 bases from J, with 6 bases in between. The CDR3 is made up of 10 amino acids. This CDR3 reads CASSAGVLTF. Here the CDR3 DNA reads TGTGCCAGCAGCGCAGGCGTCCTGACTTTC.

With regard to this clonotype: At one boundary the junction diverges from the germline segment, which might be a read error. J is TRBJ1-5 and V is TRBV27; a weak D match, TRBD1 (5 bases). Germline V gene data show CDR1 as MNHEY and CDR2 as SMNVEV (reference sequence). The CDR3 is 19 residues long. CDR3 nucleotides: TGTGCCAGCAGTCCCTTTAAGGGAGGGACCCATAGGGGCAATCAGCCCCAGCATTTC. As protein: CASSPFKGGTHRGNQPQHF.

This chain joins TRBV7-2 and TRBJ2-5; D may be TRBD1 (6 bases). CDR1 and CDR2 from the germline V gene are SGHTA and FQGNSA. The length of the CDR3 is 13 residues. With 5 bases removed from V and 11 bases from J, the gap between germline ends came to 18 bases. The CDR3 nucleotides read TGTGCCAGCAGCCCCTACTCCAGGGGTAAGCAGTACTTC. This gives the protein CASSPYSRGKQYF.

The chain recombines TRBV5-1 with TRBJ2-5; maybe TRBD1 (6 bases). V was clipped by 0 bases and J by 11 bases, with 23 bases between them. This CDR3 is 16 amino acids long. CDR1 and CDR2 (germline): SGHRS, YFSETQ. This CDR3 reads CASSLAAQDSENEQYF. Here the CDR3 DNA reads TGCGCCAGCAGCTTGGCCGCCCAGGACAGTGAGAATGAGCAGTACTTC. Supplemented by reference TRBV5-1 and TRBJ2-5, the full variable domain reads KAGVTQTPRYLIKTRGQQVTLSCSPISGHRSVSWYQQTPGQGLQFLFEYFSETQRNKGNFPGRFSGRQFSNSRSEMNVSTLELGDSALYLCASSLAAQDSENEQYFGPGTRLLVL.

This clonotype was observed a few times. The genes are TRBV9 and TRBJ2-1; tentatively, D is TRBD1 (5 bases). This CDR3 region has 14 residues. Between the trimmed V and J ends, which lost 0 bases and 6 bases, there was a span of 10 bases. Germline values: CDR1 SGDLS, CDR2 YYNGEE. CDR3 nucleotide sequence: TGTGCCAGCAGCGTAGCAGGGTATGGCAATGAGCAGTTCTTC. It codes for CASSVAGYGNEQFF.

This clonotype appeared a few times. V is TRBV7-2 and J is TRBJ2-3; D gene unclear. The germline V gene has CDR1 SGHTA and CDR2 FQGNSA. There are 14 residues in the CDR3. The V end lost 0 bases, the J end lost 4 bases, and 8 bases lay between the germline ends. For the CDR3, the DNA is TGTGCCAGCAGCTTAGCGAAGGGTGCAGATACGCAGTATTTT. Residues: CASSLAKGADTQYF.

With respect to this clonotype: One end of the junction varies from germline; a read error may be responsible. The CDR3 sequence is CSTRDQDSVYEQYF. CDR3 nucleotides: TGCAGTACTAGAGATCAGGACAGTGTCTACGAGCAGTACTTC. The chain couples TRBV20-1 to TRBJ2-7, with D perhaps TRBD1 (6 bases). Germline-derived CDR1 and CDR2 are DFQATT and SNEGSKA (reference sequence). The CDR3 has 14 residues.

As DNA, the CDR3 is TGTGCCAGCAGCAAGGGGACTAACTATGGCTACACCTTC. This encodes CASSKGTNYGYTF. The chain links TRBV21-1 to TRBJ1-2. TRBV21-1 is noted as a pseudogene. The CDR3 totals 13 residues.

This chain connects TRBV7-9 to TRBJ2-5, with TRBD2 matching 12 bases. Trimming cost V 1 base and J 0 bases; bases outside gene matches: 6. The length of the CDR3 is 18 residues. Per the germline V gene, CDR1 is SEHNR and CDR2 is FQNEAQ (reference sequence). The CDR3 protein is CASSLVPLAGGHQETQYF. CDR3 nucleotides: TGTGCCAGCAGCTTAGTACCACTAGCGGGGGGCCACCAAGAGACCCAGTACTTC. Together with reference TRBV7-9 and TRBJ2-5, the CDR3 gives the full variable domain: DTGVSQNPRHKITKRGQNVTFRCDPISEHNRLYWYRQTLGQGPEFLTYFQNEAQLEKSRLLSDRFSAERPKGSFSTLEIQRTEQGDSAMYLCASSLVPLAGGHQETQYFGPGTRLLVL.